This TCR beta chain originates from a study of cytomegalovirus exposure and HLA in healthy donors. Study observations and caveats: A later analysis linked a missense DCLRE1C variant to TCR beta V- and J-gene trimming. Most TCR sequences were rare, but some public TCRs occurred in many donors. Under in vitro conditions, a few CMV-associated chains were confirmed as specific for CMV antigens.

The PCR used 60 Vbeta and 13 Jbeta primers. In the authors' workflow: A follow-up analysis tallied around 76 million unique TCR beta chains, roughly 11 million shared. The method was immunoSEQ multiplex PCR; TCRdb's version includes in-frame clones alone and lacks a portion of them. That table supplies the V and J calls and clone size; D and trimming were determined from the DNA. The table shows some 200,000 clones, with approximately 84% occurring only once. As to this clone: Antigen unknown.

Germline loops: CDR1 SGHTA, CDR2 FQGNSA. There are 12 residues in the CDR3. V lost 4 bases and J 6 bases, leaving 10 bases between the germline ends. Specimen: PBMCs. This receptor was identified in a man between 50 and 59 years old in good health and CMV-seronegative. The chain is built from TRBV7-2 and TRBJ2-7; unclear D gene. The CDR3 DNA follows: TGTGCCAGCAGCTCGCTCTACCGCGAGCAGTACTTC. The encoded protein is CASSSLYREQYF.